The entry below gives a single TCR beta chain sequence along with its context. This entry belongs to a study of control samples from healthy donors and cancer patients. Assay used: immunoSEQ multiplex PCR; TCRdb lists only in-frame clones, some missing. The sample lists about 75,000 clones; 84% were seen once. This CDR3 spans 13 amino acids. Germline CDR1 is LNHNV and CDR2 is YYDKDF (reference sequence). The V end was cut by 5 bases, the J end by 6 bases, with 13 bases between. The chain uses TRBV15 and TRBJ1-2, with D possibly TRBD1 on 6 matching bases. The sequence derives from a man in his forties or fifties in good health. Specimen: blood. The CDR3 DNA reads as TGTGCCACCAGCGCAGGGGCGTCCGATGGCTACACCTTC. It yields the protein CATSAGASDGYTF.